A single sample is the source of the 27 T cell receptor beta chains below, sequenced in a study of blood T cell repertoires in COVID-19. Here immunoSEQ multiplex PCR was the method, and the copy in TCRdb shows in-frame clones only, minus some. The sample carries roughly 140,000 clones, 75% to 85% recorded once. The sequenced sample was peripheral blood. The receptors here all came from a woman in her 50s in a cohort sampled during active or convalescent COVID-19.

The chain couples TRBV4-1 to TRBJ1-6, with D possibly matching TRBD1 (6 bases). Germline CDR1 and CDR2: MGHRA and YSYEKL. Deletions cut 1 base from V and 7 bases from J, with 11 bases between. CDR3 length equals 15 residues. The DNA of the CDR3 is TGCGCCAGCAGCCAAGGACCAGGGGAGAATTCACCCCTCCACTTT. It translates to CASSQGPGENSPLHF.

This rearrangement joins TRBV6-6 to TRBJ2-3; 9 nucleotides line up with TRBD2. The CDR3 runs to 17 residues. Germline CDR1 MNHNY, CDR2 SVGAGI (reference sequence). The V gene end was trimmed by 5 bases and the J gene end by 2 bases; junction bases not matched to a gene: 11. The CDR3 DNA reads TGTGCCAGCAGTCACCTGAATAGCGGGGGCTACACAGATACGCAGTATTTT. Translated: CASSHLNSGGYTDTQYF.

The chain links TRBV6-5 to TRBJ2-1; the match to TRBD2 covers 10 bases. There are 15 residues in the CDR3. Germline CDR1 reads MNHEY; CDR2 reads SVGAGI. Germline trimming cut 4 bases from V and 6 bases from J; bases unmatched to any gene: 6. The CDR3 here is CASSLLAGTVNEQFF. In DNA form, the CDR3 reads TGTGCCAGCAGTTTACTAGCGGGGACCGTCAATGAGCAGTTCTTC.

This chain uses TRBV12-3 or TRBV12-4 with TRBJ1-5; 8 bases are shared with TRBD1. The CDR3 has 13 amino acids. V lost 7 bases, J lost 10 bases, and 9 bases stayed unmatched. The CDR3 is CASTPDRAVPQHF. The CDR3 nucleotides read TGTGCCAGCACCCCGGACAGGGCTGTTCCCCAGCATTTT.

The CDR3 coding sequence is TGTGCCACCAGCCCACTGAACAGGGGTACAGATACGCAGTATTTT. This translates into CATSPLNRGTDTQYF. The chain employs TRBV15 and TRBJ2-3, with 7 bases aligning to TRBD1. Germline V lookup: CDR1 LNHNV, CDR2 YYDKDF (reference sequence). Trimming at V came to 5 bases and at J to 3 bases, leaving 8 bases not matched to a gene. The CDR3 has 15 residues.

This chain links TRBV20-1 with TRBJ1-2; no clear D. The CDR3 loop spans 9 amino acids. Germline V gene data show CDR1 as DFQATT and CDR2 as SNEGSKA (reference sequence). The CDR3, as DNA: TGCAGGGCGGCTCCCGGCTACACCTTC. Translation gives CRAAPGYTF.

The CDR3 here is CASSRRGTDYGYTF. The CDR3 DNA reads TGTGCCAGCAGCCGGCGGGGGACGGACTATGGCTACACCTTC. V gene TRBV7-9 combines with J gene TRBJ1-2; D may be TRBD1 (5 bases). Looked up from germline, CDR1 is SEHNR and CDR2 is FQNEAQ (reference sequence). The length of the CDR3 is 14 residues. V was shortened by 5 bases and J by 3 bases, with 13 bases between the two germline ends.

The chain joins TRBV30 to TRBJ2-3; D is possibly TRBD2 (5 bases). Trimming cost V 0 bases and J 0 bases, with 10 bases left between them. CDR1 GTSNPN and CDR2 SVGIG come from the germline V gene (reference sequence). This CDR3 is built from 15 residues. The CDR3 nucleotides read TGTGCCTGGAGTGTAGCGGTGGCTAGCACAGATACGCAGTATTTT. Translation: CAWSVAVASTDTQYF.

This clone was seen only once. The chain carries TRBV5-1 and TRBJ2-5, with 7 bases identical to TRBD2. V was clipped by 7 bases and J by 2 bases; unmatched bases: 5. From germline, CDR1 is SGHRS and CDR2 YFSETQ. The CDR3 has 13 amino acids. The CDR3 reads CASREARQETQYF. The CDR3 DNA is TGCGCCAGCCGGGAGGCGAGGCAAGAGACCCAGTACTTC.

The genes are TRBV24-1 and TRBJ2-5; no definite D call. The CDR3 runs to 12 residues. The germline V gene encodes CDR1 KGHDR and CDR2 SFDVKD. V was cut by 4 bases and J by 5 bases, with 7 bases left in between. The CDR3 DNA reads TGTGCCACCAGTGACCCTCAGGAGACCCAGTACTTC. It is translated as CATSDPQETQYF.

The chain combines TRBV9 with TRBJ2-5; 9 bases agree with TRBD1. J lost 4 bases, V lost 3 bases, and 13 bases had no gene match. Germline V lookup: CDR1 SGDLS, CDR2 YYNGEE. The CDR3 contains 17 residues. The CDR3 loop reads CASSEGIWGQGRETQYF. The DNA for the CDR3 is TGTGCCAGCAGCGAGGGGATTTGGGGACAGGGCAGAGAGACCCAGTACTTC.

This rearrangement joins TRBV6-5 to TRBJ2-7; D may be TRBD1 (6 bases). This CDR3 has 13 residues. V lost 7 bases to trimming and J lost 6 bases, with 16 bases between them. In germline, CDR1 is MNHEY, CDR2 SVGAGI. The CDR3 DNA is TGTGCCAGCACTCCCGAGGGGGTCGCCGAGCAGTACTTC. It specifies CASTPEGVAEQYF.

CDR3 DNA sequence: TGTGCCAGCAGCTCCCGGTCGGGCGGAGGGGCAGCAGATACGCAGTATTTT. Amino acid sequence: CASSSRSGGGAADTQYF. J is TRBJ2-3 and V is TRBV7-2, with D perhaps matching TRBD2 (6 bases). The CDR3 is made up of 17 amino acids. Per the germline V gene, CDR1 is SGHTA and CDR2 is FQGNSA. V lost 4 bases, J lost 4 bases, and 21 bases lay in between.

The chain is built from TRBV10-3 and TRBJ1-1; 11 bases align to TRBD1. CDR3 length equals 14 residues. Trimming took 6 bases from V and 3 from J; bases not matched to a gene: 3. Germline loops: CDR1 ENHRY, CDR2 SYGVKD. The DNA for the CDR3 is TGTGCCATCAGAGGGACAGGGGGGGACACTGAAGCTTTCTTT. Its translation is CAIRGTGGDTEAFF.

The chain is built from TRBV19 and TRBJ2-7; 11 bases are a match to TRBD2. This CDR3 contains 16 residues. Germline CDR1 and CDR2: LNHDA and SQIVND (reference sequence). The ends lost 4 bases at V and 2 bases at J; junction bases unmatched: 7. In DNA form, the CDR3 reads TGTGCCAGTAGTAAAGCCGGGACTAGCGGAACCTACGAGCAGTACTTC. It codes for CASSKAGTSGTYEQYF.

The rearrangement joins TRBV5-1 to TRBJ1-6; 8 bases are a match to TRBD1. The CDR3 is 15 residues long. After removal of 4 bases from V and 5 bases from J, the junction contained 5 bases not matched to a gene. Looked up from germline, CDR1 is SGHRS and CDR2 is YFSETQ. CDR3 sequence (DNA): TGCGCCAGCAGCCTTAGGACAGGGCATAATTCACCCCTCCACTTT. This encodes CASSLRTGHNSPLHF.

CDR3 residues: CASSQGPGSYEQYF. Here the CDR3 DNA reads TGCGCCAGCAGCCAAGGTCCAGGCTCCTACGAGCAGTACTTC. The chain combines TRBV4-1 with TRBJ2-7; no definite D call. The V and J ends lost 1 base and 0 bases respectively, with 7 bases between them. This CDR3 has 14 residues. The germline CDR1 and CDR2 sequences are MGHRA and YSYEKL.

This chain uses TRBV10-3 with TRBJ1-4; a possible D gene is TRBD1 (5 bases). The V end was cut by 6 bases, the J end by 4 bases, with 9 bases between. The CDR3 extends over 13 amino acids. Looked up from germline, CDR1 is ENHRY and CDR2 is SYGVKD. The CDR3 sequence: CAIRPGVNEKLFF. CDR3 nucleotide sequence: TGTGCCATCAGACCGGGGGTTAATGAAAAACTGTTTTTT.

This clone was observed a single time. The chain has TRBV12-3 or TRBV12-4 and TRBJ1-1, with 7 bases fitting TRBD1. V lost 5 bases, J lost 8 bases, and 2 bases stayed unmatched. The CDR3 loop spans 11 amino acids. CDR3 residues: CASSRRGEAFF. The CDR3 DNA is TGTGCCAGCAGTCGCAGGGGGGAAGCTTTCTTT.

The rearrangement links TRBV2 to TRBJ1-1; D is unclear. CDR3 size: 13 residues. With 9 bases removed from V and 1 base from J, the gap between germline ends came to 12 bases. Germline CDR1 reads SNHLY; CDR2 reads FYNNEI. The CDR3 nucleotides are TGTGCCAGTAAAGGACTCTCGAACACTGAAGCTTTCTTT. As protein: CASKGLSNTEAFF. Full variable domain (missing parts from reference TRBV2 and TRBJ1-1): EPEVTQTPSHQVTQMGQEVILRCVPISNHLYFYWYRQILGQKVEFLVSFYNNEISEKSEIFDDQFSVERPDGSNFTLKIRSTKLEDSAMYFCASKGLSNTEAFFGQGTRLTVV.

The rearrangement uses TRBV24-1 and TRBJ1-2; 8 positions agree with TRBD1. Germline values: CDR1 KGHDR, CDR2 SFDVKD. Trimming removed 4 bases from V and 3 bases from J; junction bases left unmatched: 6. The CDR3 has 15 residues. The CDR3 spells CATSDPNRGDYGYTF. The CDR3 coding sequence is TGTGCCACCAGTGACCCAAACAGGGGGGACTATGGCTACACCTTC.

In its sample, this clone was seen a few times. The CDR3 loop reads CASGLSGATEAFF. The CDR3 region has the DNA TGTGCTAGTGGTTTGAGCGGTGCCACTGAAGCTTTCTTT. The genes are TRBV12-5 and TRBJ1-1; D remains unclear. Germline assignment: CDR1 LGHNT and CDR2 FRNRAP. The CDR3 runs 13 residues. V was pared by 2 bases and J by 4 bases, with 8 bases between.

This chain joins TRBV7-2 and TRBJ1-2, with TRBD1 matching over 7 bases. The J segment lost 4 bases and the V segment lost 5 bases, leaving 10 bases of the junction unmatched. Germline V lookup: CDR1 SGHTA, CDR2 FQGNSA. The CDR3 runs 15 residues. The CDR3 here is CASSESQGVPYGYTF. The CDR3 region has the DNA TGTGCCAGCAGCGAATCGCAGGGGGTACCCTATGGCTACACCTTC.

V gene TRBV19 combines with J gene TRBJ2-7; tentatively, D is TRBD2 (6 bases). The germline gives CDR1 LNHDA, CDR2 SQIVND (reference sequence). The CDR3 extends over 15 amino acids. The V and J ends lost 5 bases and 1 base respectively, with 15 bases between them. The CDR3, as DNA: TGTGCCAGTAGTTGGGACTCGCAGACTTCCTACGAGCAGTACTTC. Translation gives CASSWDSQTSYEQYF.

V is TRBV18 and J is TRBJ1-1, with TRBD1 matching 8 bases. The CDR3 is 16 amino acids. CDR1 and CDR2 (germline): KGHSH, LQKENI. V trimming: 3 bases; J trimming: 1 base; junction bases outside the gene matches: 7. The chain's CDR3 is CASSPQQGGKNTEAFF. The DNA for the CDR3 is TGTGCCAGCTCACCTCAACAGGGGGGAAAGAACACTGAAGCTTTCTTT. Complete variable domain (other parts from reference TRBV18 and TRBJ1-1): NAGVMQNPRHLVRRRGQEARLRCSPMKGHSHVYWYRQLPEEGLKFMVYLQKENIIDESGMPKERFSAEFPKEGPSILRIQQVVRGDSAAYFCASSPQQGGKNTEAFFGQGTRLTVV.

This rearrangement joins TRBV7-2 to TRBJ1-1; D gene ambiguous. The CDR3 has 15 residues. V lost 1 base and J lost 1, with 10 bases in between. Germline CDR1 is SGHTA and CDR2 is FQGNSA. The CDR3 DNA follows: TGTGCCAGCAGCTTAGGGGCAGGCCAGAACACTGAAGCTTTCTTT. This gives the protein CASSLGAGQNTEAFF.

The rearrangement links TRBV2 to TRBJ2-1, with a weak D call TRBD2 (7 bases). CDR1 and CDR2 from the germline V gene are SNHLY and FYNNEI. Trimming took 3 bases from V and 4 from J, leaving 13 bases between them. This CDR3 has 15 residues. CDR3 nucleotide sequence: TGTGCCAGCAGTGACTGGCGGGGGCCATACAATGAGCAGTTCTTC. Its translation: CASSDWRGPYNEQFF.